The 2 T cell receptor beta chains listed next were all sequenced from one sample in a study of response to subunit inactivated influenza vaccine. TCRdb redid the calling of the RT-PCR reads with MiXCR, one entry per CDR3 protein. The sample yields about 500,000 distinct CDR3 sequences, 16% seen once. The specimen was CD4+ T cells sorted from PBMCs, collected about 24 months after vaccination. All receptors come from a man aged 50-75 years who received an inactivated influenza vaccine.

This clonotype showed up just a few times. The J gene is TRBJ2-1, the V gene TRBV24-1; D perhaps matches TRBD1 (5 bases). The CDR3 is 13 residues long. V was trimmed by 3 bases and J by 6 bases, leaving 8 bases between them. CDR1 KGHDR and CDR2 SFDVKD come from the germline V gene. CDR3 DNA sequence: TGTGCCACCAGTGATCCAGGGCGCAATGAGCAGTTCTTC. It codes for CATSDPGRNEQFF.

The rearrangement uses TRBV28 and TRBJ1-2, with D maybe TRBD1 (5 bases). The CDR3 loop spans 16 amino acids. Germline lookup yields CDR1 MDHEN and CDR2 SYDVKM. V lost 6 bases and J lost 2, with 19 bases in between. CDR3 nucleotide sequence: TGTGCCAGCAGGGCCTGGGGCGGGGATTTAAACTATGGCTACACCTTC. Encoded protein: CASRAWGGDLNYGYTF.